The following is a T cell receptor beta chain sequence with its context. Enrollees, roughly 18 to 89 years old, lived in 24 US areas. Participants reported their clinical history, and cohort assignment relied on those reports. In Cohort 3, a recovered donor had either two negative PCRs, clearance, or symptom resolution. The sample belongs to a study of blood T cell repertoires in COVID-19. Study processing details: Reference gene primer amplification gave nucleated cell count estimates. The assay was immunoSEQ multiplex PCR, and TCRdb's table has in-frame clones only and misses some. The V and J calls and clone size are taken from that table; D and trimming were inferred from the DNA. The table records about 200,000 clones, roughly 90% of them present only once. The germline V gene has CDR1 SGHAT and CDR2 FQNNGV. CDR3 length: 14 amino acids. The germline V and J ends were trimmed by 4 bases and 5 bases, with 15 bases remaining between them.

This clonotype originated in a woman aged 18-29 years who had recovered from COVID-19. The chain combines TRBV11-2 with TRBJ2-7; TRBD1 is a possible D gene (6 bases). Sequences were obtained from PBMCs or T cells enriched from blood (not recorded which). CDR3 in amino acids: CASSSTARGHEQYF. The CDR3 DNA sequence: TGTGCCAGCAGCTCCACAGCCAGGGGCCACGAGCAGTACTTC.